Following are 21 T cell receptor beta chains from one sample sequenced in a study of blood T cells in healthy people across ages. Sample-barcoded 5' priming and a J-beta primer mix drove a second PCR of roughly 6 to 12 cycles. MiXCR, applied by TCRdb to the 5' RACE reads, yields one record per CDR3 protein. Here the sample spans hundreds of thousands of distinct CDR3 sequences, around 52% being singletons. The sequencing input was blood. The receptors shown here come from a woman over 75 in good health.

About this clonotype: A much bigger clone sits one base away, suggesting this may be a read error. This sequence joins TRBV27 and TRBJ2-1; possibly TRBD1 for D (6 bases). Germline V gene data show CDR1 as MNHEY and CDR2 as SMNVEV (reference sequence). V lost 11 bases, J lost 3 bases, and 17 bases lay in between. This CDR3 is 14 amino acids long. The CDR3 sequence is CAGKRGISYNEQFF. Written as DNA, the CDR3 is TGTGCCGGCAAAAGGGGGATAAGCTACAATGAGCAGTTCTTC.

This clonotype was seen a few times. The CDR3 loop reads CASSYARALHF. The DNA of the CDR3 is TGTGCCAGCAGTTACGCTCGGGCCCTCCACTTT. This rearrangement joins TRBV12-3 or TRBV12-4 to TRBJ1-6; no clear D. CDR3 length: 11 amino acids. Trimming pared 4 bases from V and 14 bases from J, leaving 9 bases between.

In this sample, this clonotype turned up many times. V gene TRBV5-1 combines with J gene TRBJ2-3; perhaps TRBD2 as D (5 bases). Looked up from germline, CDR1 is SGHRS and CDR2 is YFSETQ. The CDR3 is made up of 16 amino acids. Between the trimmed V and J ends, which lost 3 bases and 0 bases, there was a span of 14 bases. CDR3 protein: CASSYGSGASTDTQYF. The CDR3, as DNA: TGCGCCAGCAGCTATGGGAGCGGTGCTAGCACAGATACGCAGTATTTT. Full variable domain (outside the CDR3, taken from reference TRBV5-1 and TRBJ2-3): KAGVTQTPRYLIKTRGQQVTLSCSPISGHRSVSWYQQTPGQGLQFLFEYFSETQRNKGNFPGRFSGRQFSNSRSEMNVSTLELGDSALYLCASSYGSGASTDTQYFGPGTRLTVL.

This clonotype was seen repeatedly, ten times or more. The CDR3 region is CASSTGGVIDTQYF. The DNA for the CDR3 is TGTGCCAGCAGTACGGGAGGAGTAATAGATACGCAGTATTTT. The rearrangement uses TRBV27 and TRBJ2-3; 7 bases map to TRBD2. The germline V gene has CDR1 MNHEY and CDR2 SMNVEV (reference sequence). V gave up 5 bases and J gave up 5 bases; unmatched junction bases: 7. The CDR3 has 14 amino acids.

The chain joins TRBV19 to TRBJ2-2; possibly TRBD1 for D (5 bases). The V gene lost 6 bases and the J gene lost 4 bases, with 12 bases spanning the gap. The germline gives CDR1 LNHDA, CDR2 SQIVND (reference sequence). The length of the CDR3 is 14 residues. DNA of the CDR3: TGTGCCAGTAGAGGGAAGGGGTCCACCGGGGAGCTGTTTTTT. It specifies CASRGKGSTGELFF.

Comment on this clonotype: Just one base apart from a much larger clone, this may be a read error. The chain has TRBV29-1 and TRBJ1-1; the D is unclear. Trimming removed 4 bases at V and 0 bases at J, with 12 bases between. The length of the CDR3 is 14 residues. The germline V gene has CDR1 SQVTM and CDR2 ANQGSEA. CDR3 nucleotides: TGCAGCGTTGTGCAGGTAAATATGAACACTGAAGCTTTCTTT. This gives the protein CSVVQVNMNTEAFF.

This clonotype was seen at least ten times. This chain joins TRBV28 and TRBJ2-1, with a possible D match to TRBD2 (5 bases). The germline V and J ends were trimmed by 3 bases and 0 bases, with 6 bases remaining between them. From germline, CDR1 is MDHEN and CDR2 SYDVKM. CDR3 length: 14 amino acids. CDR3 in DNA: TGTGCCAGCAGTTTGGGGAGCTCCTACAATGAGCAGTTCTTC. As protein: CASSLGSSYNEQFF.

This clonotype was detected many times. The chain is built from TRBV2 and TRBJ1-2; D remains ambiguous. The CDR3 spans 12 residues. Germline CDR1 is SNHLY and CDR2 is FYNNEI. The V gene lost 4 bases and the J gene lost 9 bases, with 12 bases spanning the gap. The CDR3 loop reads CASSVGSASYTF. DNA for the CDR3: TGTGCCAGCAGTGTTGGTTCCGCGAGCTACACCTTC.

This clonotype was recorded at least ten times. Here the CDR3 DNA reads TGCGCCAGCAGCTTGGTAGTCGTATCCTACAATGAGCAGTTCTTC. Amino acids: CASSLVVVSYNEQFF. The V call is TRBV5-1, the J call TRBJ2-1; no definite D call. CDR1 is SGHRS and CDR2 is YFSETQ in the germline V gene. The CDR3 sequence is 15 residues long. Trimming shortened V by 0 bases and J by 1 base, and 8 bases separated the two germline ends.

J is TRBJ2-5 and V is TRBV2; weak D call: TRBD1 (5 bases). Trimming stripped 5 bases from V and 3 bases from J, with 16 bases between. This CDR3 is 15 amino acids long. Per germline, CDR1 SNHLY and CDR2 FYNNEI. The CDR3 DNA is TGTGCCAGCAGTCCTCAGGGTCAAGGGGAAGAGACCCAGTACTTC. Protein: CASSPQGQGEETQYF. Variable domain in full (rest from reference TRBV2 and TRBJ2-5): EPEVTQTPSHQVTQMGQEVILRCVPISNHLYFYWYRQILGQKVEFLVSFYNNEISEKSEIFDDQFSVERPDGSNFTLKIRSTKLEDSAMYFCASSPQGQGEETQYFGPGTRLLVL.

This clonotype was observed a single time. J is TRBJ1-2 and V is TRBV2; D might be TRBD1 (6 bases). The germline gives CDR1 SNHLY, CDR2 FYNNEI. V was pared by 0 bases and J by 4 bases, with 12 bases between. The CDR3 has 15 amino acids. CDR3: CASSEAHGGAYGYTF. The CDR3 nucleotides are TGTGCCAGCAGTGAAGCGCATGGGGGCGCCTATGGCTACACCTTC.

Notes on this clonotype: One base away lies a much larger clone, so this may be a sequencing read error. The J gene is TRBJ2-5, the V gene TRBV28; 7 bases agree with TRBD2. The DNA end favors TRBJ2-7, so the J call may be wrong. The CDR3 sequence is 12 residues long. CDR1 is MDHEN and CDR2 is SYDVKM in the germline V gene. CDR3: CASASSGYEQYF. The CDR3 bases are TGTGCCAGCGCCTCTAGCGGATACGAGCAGTACTTC.

J is TRBJ2-1 and V is TRBV18; D ambiguous. V dropped 3 bases and J dropped 0 bases, with 12 bases sitting between them. Germline-derived CDR1 and CDR2 are KGHSH and LQKENI. The CDR3 consists of 16 residues. CDR3: CASSPYLWASYNEQFF. In DNA, the CDR3 is TGTGCCAGCTCACCCTACTTATGGGCCTCCTACAATGAGCAGTTCTTC.

Comments on this clonotype: It may be a read error: a sequence one base away is much more abundant. CDR3 amino acids: CATPRGYNEQFF. CDR3 DNA sequence: TGTGCCACCCCCAGGGGATACAATGAGCAGTTCTTC. The chain employs TRBV15 and TRBJ2-1, with D maybe TRBD1 (6 bases). Per the germline V gene, CDR1 is LNHNV and CDR2 is YYDKDF (reference sequence). Trimming left V 8 bases short and J 4 bases short, with 9 bases between. This CDR3 is 12 amino acids long. The entire variable domain, with the rest obtained from reference TRBV15 and TRBJ2-1, is as follows: DAMVIQNPRYQVTQFGKPVTLSCSQTLNHNVMYWYQQKSSQAPKLLFHYYDKDFNNEADTPDNFQSRRPNTSFCFLDIRSPGLGDTAMYLCATPRGYNEQFFGPGTRLTVL.

The chain combines TRBV12-3 or TRBV12-4 with TRBJ2-5, with D perhaps assigned TRBD1 or TRBD2 (7 bases each). TRBJ2-7 explains the end of the DNA better; the J call may be wrong. The CDR3 totals 15 residues. CDR3 protein: CASSPQGGGKDEQYF. CDR3 sequence (DNA): TGTGCCAGCAGCCCACAGGGAGGGGGCAAGGACGAGCAGTACTTC.

The V call is TRBV28, the J call TRBJ2-3; 7 bases are a match to TRBD2. The V and J ends lost 2 bases and 5 bases, in that order; junction bases with no gene match: 10. This CDR3 is built from 16 residues. Per germline, CDR1 MDHEN and CDR2 SYDVKM. The CDR3 reads CASSLGVLADRDTQYF. CDR3 in DNA: TGTGCCAGCAGTTTAGGGGTCCTAGCGGATAGAGATACGCAGTATTTT.

This CDR3 is CASSQVRAGLNEQFF. The CDR3 nucleotides are TGTGCCAGCAGCCAAGTCCGGGCGGGCCTCAATGAGCAGTTCTTC. The rearrangement links TRBV3-1 to TRBJ2-1; D is possibly TRBD2 (5 bases). Between the trimmed V and J ends, which lost 1 base and 6 bases, there was a span of 13 bases. This CDR3 has 15 amino acids. Looked up from germline, CDR1 is LGHDT and CDR2 is YNNKEL (reference sequence).

This clonotype was counted a single time. Given a much more abundant clone one base away, this may be a read error. The gene calls are TRBV5-6 and TRBJ2-3, with 10 bases matching TRBD2. Germline assignment: CDR1 SGHDT and CDR2 YYEEEE. V was pared by 4 bases and J by 0 bases, with 14 bases of the junction left unmatched. The CDR3 runs to 19 residues. CDR3: CASSRFWIAGGSSTDTQYF. The CDR3, as DNA: TGTGCCAGCAGCCGTTTCTGGATAGCGGGGGGTTCTAGCACAGATACGCAGTATTTT. The entire variable domain, with the rest obtained from reference TRBV5-6 and TRBJ2-3, is as follows: DAGVTQSPTHLIKTRGQQVTLRCSPKSGHDTVSWYQQALGQGPQFIFQYYEEEERQRGNFPDRFSGHQFPNYSSELNVNALLLGDSALYLCASSRFWIAGGSSTDTQYFGPGTRLTVL.

The chain couples TRBV25-1 to TRBJ2-7, with D possibly TRBD1 on 6 matching bases. V lost 5 bases and J 3 bases, leaving 17 bases between the germline ends. CDR1 MGHDK and CDR2 SYGVNS come from the germline V gene. This CDR3 contains 15 residues. The CDR3 DNA reads TGTGCCAGCAGTAAACAGGGACCGAGAGTCTACGAGCAGTACTTC. Protein sequence: CASSKQGPRVYEQYF.

Here the CDR3 reads CSVFGRVAFF. CDR3 sequence (DNA): TGCAGCGTTTTTGGGAGGGTAGCTTTCTTT. The rearrangement uses TRBV29-1 and TRBJ1-1; D remains unclear. The V and J ends lost 5 bases and 10 bases respectively, with 11 bases between them. Per the germline V gene, CDR1 is SQVTM and CDR2 is ANQGSEA. This CDR3 spans 10 amino acids.

The chain couples TRBV9 to TRBJ2-3; weak D call: TRBD2 (6 bases). Per the germline V gene, CDR1 is SGDLS and CDR2 is YYNGEE. V lost 6 bases to trimming and J lost 6 bases, with 17 bases between them. This CDR3 is built from 14 residues. The CDR3: CASTSGDSSDTQYF. Written as DNA, the CDR3 is TGTGCCAGCACTTCGGGAGATAGTAGTGATACGCAGTATTTT.